This T cell receptor beta chain was recovered during a study of blood T cell repertoires in COVID-19 (TCRdb year 2020). About the full investigation: Samples from collaborators originated in the United States, Italy and Spain and spanned both the acute and convalescent phases of COVID-19. Nearly every sample came with metadata listing a de-identified subject ID, COVID-19 status, age in years and sex. The prospective study material was composed of cDNA or gDNA derived from T cells, B-cell-depleted T cells, or PBMCs. Subjects who had been exposed to COVID-19, were actively infected with it, or had recovered from it provided the deeply sampled blood TCRbeta repertoires that made up the dataset. The samples were drawn from the first 160 participants of the ongoing ImmuneRACE study and from under 1,500 subjects provided by 6 global collaborators. The repertoires were released in a freely available public database intended as a resource for research on the immune response to SARS-CoV-2. Where available, HLA class I and class II types were obtained from metadata supplied by the sample provider rather than from assay-based typing. Broader findings and caveats from the paper: Clinical and demographic metadata were provided uncurated, with the amount varying by source and participant.

From the cysteine up to the phenylalanine, the CDR3 has a length of 14 residues. Of all the DNA, just the CDR3 is kept, 42 bases in frame from base 1. Reading the germline V gene gives CDR1 SGHRS and CDR2 YFSETQ. V is cut by 4 bases and J by 0 bases, and the space between the germline ends is 10 bases. TCRbeta CDR3 regions were amplified from genomic DNA by means of the immunoSEQ Assay, a bias-controlled multiplex PCR. Turning to the authors' computational methods: Within the assay, amplification of reference gene primers was used to estimate how many nucleated cells each sample contained. To quantify the absolute abundance of each unique TCRbeta CDR3 rearrangement, sequence reads were collapsed and filtered. For each sample, productive Simpson clonality was calculated by taking the square root of Simpson's diversity index across productive rearrangements. Drawn from immuneACCESS, this table holds only the in-frame rearrangements with V and J called that TCRdb kept. Clones are partly lost; checked studies trace under half to an unresolved V gene and leave the rest unexplained. V, J and clone size are taken as reported in that table, and D and trimming were inferred from the DNA itself. For this sample the table gives some 320,000 clones, of which roughly nine tenths were detected only once. Of the sample, 2% to 3% is held by the ten largest clones.

A remark on this clone: Its antigen is currently not known. No base quality values were provided; no much bigger clone lies one nucleotide off.

Participants in the prospective study were enrolled through a virtual design, were aged about 18 to 90 years, and lived in approximately 24 United States geographic areas. In the prospective study, cohorts were assigned on the basis of participant-reported clinical history obtained from a screening survey and a study questionnaire. Recovered participants in ImmuneRACE Cohort 3 were defined as having two consecutive negative NP/OP PCR tests, clearance from a healthcare professional, or resolution of symptoms. Mobile phlebotomists in the prospective study collected whole blood, serum and a nasopharyngeal or oropharyngeal swab from every participant. Participants in the prospective study had the option to provide additional blood draws and questionnaires over a roughly 2-month period. Before DNA extraction, prospective study blood samples were shipped either frozen or at room temperature.

This chain is built from TRBV5-1 and TRBJ1-1; TRBD1 is perhaps the D gene, given 5 matching bases. Sequenced: PBMCs or T cells enriched from blood (not recorded which). The origin of this receptor is a man aged 60 to 75 who had recovered from COVID-19. The CDR3 corresponds to CASSTGVLNTEAFF. In nucleotide form, the sequence is TGCGCCAGCAGCACGGGGGTTTTGAACACTGAAGCTTTCTTT. The CDR3 plus the reference TRBV5-1 and TRBJ1-1 genes for the other parts give the full variable domain: KAGVTQTPRYLIKTRGQQVTLSCSPISGHRSVSWYQQTPGQGLQFLFEYFSETQRNKGNFPGRFSGRQFSNSRSEMNVSTLELGDSALYLCASSTGVLNTEAFFGQGTRLTVV.